This is a list of T cell receptor beta chains from one sample in a study of T cells after yellow fever vaccination. Each CDR3 protein is one row after TCRdb ran MiXCR on the 5' RACE reads. There are roughly 32,000 distinct CDR3 sequences in the sample; less than 8.5% occur only once, and 20% to 25% lies in the top ten. The specimen comprised PBMCs, either bulk or a sorted T-cell subset (CD4+, CD8+, memory, or dextramer-sorted; not recorded which), sampled on the day of the first yellow fever vaccination. These receptors all come from a young man who received the YFV17D yellow fever vaccine. Both conserved end residues are part of each CDR3. A D gene is named only where the DNA matches it firmly. Not all rows give a size; the values are once, few, many and, for expanded clones, a class.

J gene: TRBJ2-3; V gene: TRBV5-4; D gene: TRBD2; clone size: few; CDR3 protein: CASRPGTSGTDTQYF; CDR3 DNA: TGTGCCAGCAGACCCGGGACTAGCGGCACAGATACGCAGTATTTT
J gene: TRBJ1-5; V gene: TRBV7-2; D gene: .; clone size: many; CDR3 protein: CASSLEVYSNQPQHF; CDR3 DNA: TGTGCCAGCAGCTTGGAAGTTTATAGCAATCAGCCCCAGCATTTT
J gene: TRBJ2-5; V gene: TRBV25-1; D gene: TRBD1; clone size: many; CDR3 protein: CASRGQGIPQETQYF; CDR3 DNA: TGTGCCAGCAGGGGACAGGGAATACCGCAGGAGACCCAGTACTTC
J gene: TRBJ2-5; V gene: TRBV2; D gene: .; clone size: many; CDR3 protein: CASSVDLQETQYF; CDR3 DNA: TGTGCCAGCAGTGTGGACTTACAAGAGACCCAGTACTTC
J gene: TRBJ2-1; V gene: TRBV20-1; D gene: .; clone size: .; CDR3 protein: CSAADTSQLNEQFF; CDR3 DNA: TGCAGTGCTGCTGATACTAGCCAGCTAAATGAGCAGTTCTTC
J gene: TRBJ2-7; V gene: TRBV7-2; D gene: TRBD2; clone size: many; CDR3 protein: CASSLRDYSYEQYF; CDR3 DNA: TGTGCCAGCAGCTTGAGGGACTACTCCTACGAGCAGTACTTC
J gene: TRBJ2-3; V gene: TRBV4-2; D gene: .; clone size: few; CDR3 protein: CASSLGSSTDTQYF; CDR3 DNA: TGTGCCAGCAGCCTGGGGTCTAGCACAGATACGCAGTATTTT
J gene: TRBJ2-3; V gene: TRBV4-2; D gene: TRBD2; clone size: many; CDR3 protein: CASSQPGLAGPQYF; CDR3 DNA: TGTGCCAGCAGCCAACCGGGACTAGCGGGGCCGCAGTATTTT
J gene: TRBJ2-3; V gene: TRBV4-3; D gene: .; clone size: many; CDR3 protein: CASSQEPFTDTQYF; CDR3 DNA: TGCGCCAGCAGCCAAGAACCGTTCACAGATACGCAGTATTTT
J gene: TRBJ2-4; V gene: TRBV21-1; D gene: .; clone size: few; CDR3 protein: CATRSGEGKNIQYF; CDR3 DNA: TGTGCCACCCGATCGGGGGAAGGCAAAAACATTCAGTACTTC
J gene: TRBJ2-4; V gene: TRBV7-2; D gene: TRBD2; clone size: many; CDR3 protein: CASSLALAGKNIQYF; CDR3 DNA: TGTGCCAGCAGCTTAGCGCTAGCGGGGAAAAACATTCAGTACTTC
J gene: TRBJ2-7; V gene: TRBV7-2; D gene: .; clone size: few; CDR3 protein: CASSPLSEQYF; CDR3 DNA: TGTGCCAGCAGCCCCTTGAGCGAGCAGTACTTC
J gene: TRBJ1-6; V gene: TRBV25-1; D gene: .; clone size: many; CDR3 protein: CASTAGGRSPLHF; CDR3 DNA: TGTGCCAGCACGGCAGGAGGACGCTCACCCCTCCACTTT
J gene: TRBJ2-5; V gene: TRBV18; D gene: .; clone size: .; CDR3 protein: CASSPYQETQYF; CDR3 DNA: TGTGCCAGCTCACCATACCAAGAGACCCAGTACTTC
J gene: TRBJ2-1; V gene: TRBV25-1; D gene: .; clone size: .; CDR3 protein: CASSPGGRHNEQFF; CDR3 DNA: TGTGCCAGCAGCCCCGGGGGACGTCACAATGAGCAGTTCTTC
J gene: TRBJ2-7; V gene: TRBV20-1; D gene: .; clone size: few; CDR3 protein: CSAYRVYEQYF; CDR3 DNA: TGCAGTGCTTACAGGGTTTACGAGCAGTACTTC
J gene: TRBJ2-2; V gene: TRBV19; D gene: TRBD1; clone size: .; CDR3 protein: CASTGTGITGELFF; CDR3 DNA: TGTGCCAGTACCGGGACAGGGATCACCGGGGAGCTGTTTTTT
J gene: TRBJ1-2; V gene: TRBV30; D gene: .; clone size: medium-sized; CDR3 protein: CAWNGGQYYGYTF; CDR3 DNA: TGTGCCTGGAACGGGGGGCAATACTATGGCTACACCTTC
J gene: TRBJ1-4; V gene: TRBV4-2; D gene: .; clone size: few; CDR3 protein: CASKPWRDEKLFF; CDR3 DNA: TGTGCCAGCAAACCCTGGAGGGATGAAAAACTGTTTTTT
J gene: TRBJ2-2; V gene: TRBV24-1; D gene: .; clone size: many; CDR3 protein: CATSAEANTGELFF; CDR3 DNA: TGTGCCACCAGTGCCGAAGCGAACACCGGGGAGCTGTTTTTT
J gene: TRBJ1-1; V gene: TRBV5-1; D gene: TRBD1; clone size: many; CDR3 protein: CASSIGTGTEAFF; CDR3 DNA: TGCGCCAGCAGCATAGGGACAGGCACTGAAGCTTTCTTT
J gene: TRBJ1-5; V gene: TRBV7-8; D gene: .; clone size: many; CDR3 protein: CASSPRAFGVSVPQHF; CDR3 DNA: TGTGCCAGCAGCCCCAGAGCCTTTGGGGTCTCGGTGCCCCAGCATTTT
J gene: TRBJ1-5; V gene: TRBV27; D gene: .; clone size: many; CDR3 protein: CASRPSYSFSAQHF; CDR3 DNA: TGTGCCAGCAGACCATCCTACTCGTTCTCGGCCCAGCATTTT
J gene: TRBJ2-6; V gene: TRBV30; D gene: .; clone size: many; CDR3 protein: CAWGFSGANVLTF; CDR3 DNA: TGTGCCTGGGGGTTCTCTGGGGCCAACGTCCTGACTTTC
J gene: TRBJ1-6; V gene: TRBV27; D gene: .; clone size: .; CDR3 protein: CASSRQATANSPLHF; CDR3 DNA: TGTGCCAGCAGTCGACAGGCTACTGCTAATTCACCCCTCCACTTT
J gene: TRBJ2-3; V gene: TRBV10-3; D gene: .; clone size: many; CDR3 protein: CAASAQGGTTDTQYF; CDR3 DNA: TGTGCCGCCAGCGCACAGGGGGGGACCACAGATACGCAGTATTTT
J gene: TRBJ2-3; V gene: TRBV4-1; D gene: .; clone size: many; CDR3 protein: CASSPQGGPGTDTQYF; CDR3 DNA: TGCGCCAGCAGCCCCCAGGGGGGGCCAGGCACAGATACGCAGTATTTT
J gene: TRBJ2-4; V gene: TRBV20-1; D gene: TRBD2; clone size: many; CDR3 protein: CSAPGSSGGPKNIQYF; CDR3 DNA: TGCAGTGCTCCCGGGTCCAGCGGGGGGCCAAAAAACATTCAGTACTTC
J gene: TRBJ1-2; V gene: TRBV7-2; D gene: .; clone size: many; CDR3 protein: CASSPRGDGYTF; CDR3 DNA: TGTGCCAGCAGCCCTAGGGGGGATGGCTACACCTTC
J gene: TRBJ2-7; V gene: TRBV5-1; D gene: TRBD2; clone size: many; CDR3 protein: CASRRTSGAQEQYF; CDR3 DNA: TGCGCCAGCAGGAGGACTAGCGGGGCTCAGGAGCAGTACTTC
J gene: TRBJ1-6; V gene: TRBV9; D gene: .; clone size: .; CDR3 protein: CASSVGPLVGSPLHF; CDR3 DNA: TGTGCCAGCAGCGTCGGGCCGCTGGTGGGGTCACCCCTCCACTTT
J gene: TRBJ1-6; V gene: TRBV10-3; D gene: .; clone size: many; CDR3 protein: CAISGQLYSPLHF; CDR3 DNA: TGTGCCATCAGTGGACAGCTTTATTCACCCCTCCACTTT
J gene: TRBJ2-6; V gene: TRBV18; D gene: TRBD2; clone size: .; CDR3 protein: CASSPRTSGTDSGGNVLTF; CDR3 DNA: TGTGCCAGCTCACCACGGACTAGCGGGACTGACTCTGGGGGCAACGTCCTGACTTTC
J gene: TRBJ1-2; V gene: TRBV20-1; D gene: .; clone size: many; CDR3 protein: CSASGVYGYTF; CDR3 DNA: TGCAGTGCTAGCGGGGTGTATGGCTACACCTTC
J gene: TRBJ2-7; V gene: TRBV20-1; D gene: TRBD1; clone size: medium-sized; CDR3 protein: CSARDREYEQYF; CDR3 DNA: TGCAGTGCTCGGGACAGGGAGTACGAGCAGTACTTC
J gene: TRBJ1-6; V gene: TRBV29-1; D gene: .; clone size: .; CDR3 protein: CSARASGLESPLHF; CDR3 DNA: TGCAGCGCCCGAGCATCAGGGCTGGAATCACCCCTCCACTTT
J gene: TRBJ2-6; V gene: TRBV4-1; D gene: .; clone size: many; CDR3 protein: CASRGDGYFSGANVLTF; CDR3 DNA: TGCGCCAGCAGGGGGGACGGCTACTTCTCTGGGGCTAACGTCCTGACTTTC